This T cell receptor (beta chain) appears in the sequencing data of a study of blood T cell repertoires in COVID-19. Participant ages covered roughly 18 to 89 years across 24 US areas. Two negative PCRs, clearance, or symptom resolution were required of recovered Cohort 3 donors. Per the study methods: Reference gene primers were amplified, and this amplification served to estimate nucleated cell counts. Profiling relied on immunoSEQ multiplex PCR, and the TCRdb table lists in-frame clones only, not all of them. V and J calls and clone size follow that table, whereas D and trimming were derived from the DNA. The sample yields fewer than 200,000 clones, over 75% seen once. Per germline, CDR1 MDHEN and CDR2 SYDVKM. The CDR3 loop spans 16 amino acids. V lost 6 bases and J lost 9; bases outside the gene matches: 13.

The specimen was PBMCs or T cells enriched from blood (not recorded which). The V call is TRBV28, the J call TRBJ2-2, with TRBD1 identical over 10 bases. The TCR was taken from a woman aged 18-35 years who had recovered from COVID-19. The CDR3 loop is CASSPTGTGVGRELFF. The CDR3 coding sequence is TGTGCCAGCAGCCCCACCGGGACAGGGGTAGGAAGGGAGCTGTTTTTT.